This T cell receptor (beta chain) originates from a study of Ad26.COV2.S vaccination and SARS-CoV-2 variants. Study as a whole: The vaccine Ad26.COV2.S was put into the muscle once, or twice with 56 days between. General observations from the study: Higher spike-specific TCR breadth was found in vaccine recipients than in placebo recipients.

Profiling relied on immunoSEQ multiplex PCR, and the TCRdb table lists in-frame clones only, not all of them. The profile shows over 400,000 clones, about 90% of them singletons. Comments on this clone: What it binds is not known.

This CDR3 has 13 residues. Deletions cut 2 bases from V and 3 bases from J, with 8 bases between. Germline V gene lookup returns CDR1 SGHAT and CDR2 FQNNGV. The treatment was: around 19 received Ad26.COV2.S at low or high dose, single or two shots; roughly five received placebo; per-sample allocation not given. After the first vaccine or placebo injection, samples were drawn on day 63. The administered vaccine (an Ad26 vector) expressed Wuhan-strain SARS-CoV-2 spike. The V call is TRBV11-2, the J call TRBJ2-7; D is unclear. Material: peripheral blood, obtained in a trial of Ad26.COV2.S vaccine versus placebo. The receptor's source is a person between 18 and 59 years old who received the Ad26.COV2.S COVID-19 vaccine or a placebo. As DNA, the CDR3 is TGTGCCAGCAGCTTATATACAATCTACGAGCAGTACTTC. Translated: CASSLYTIYEQYF.